The sequence of this T cell receptor (beta chain) was determined in a study of Ad26.COV2.S vaccination and SARS-CoV-2 variants. Findings of the study overall: After vaccination, substantial breadth of spike-specific CD8+ and CD4+ responses was reported. People who got the vaccine or the placebo had similar non-spike TCR breadth. Vaccine recipients showed a spike-specific TCR breadth that was higher than in placebo recipients. Overall T cell responses may have been underestimated by the analyses of TCR breadth and depth.

V shed 5 bases and J shed 1 base, with 14 bases lying between them. The CDR3 is 16 amino acids. CDR1 is SGHVS, CDR2 FNYEAQ, per germline. In the case of this clone: Antigen: not known.

Libraries were prepared by immunoSEQ multiplex PCR; TCRdb keeps only in-frame clonotypes and omits some of them. The sample has about 180,000 clones, around 90% seen once. The V call is TRBV7-6, the J call TRBJ2-2; D may be TRBD2 (6 bases). The sequence was obtained from a human donor who had recovered from COVID-19. The sequenced sample was peripheral blood, obtained after recovery from COVID-19. The CDR3 region has the DNA TGTGCCAGCAGCATGGGACTGGCCCTGAACACCGGGGAGCTGTTTTTT. Translating it yields CASSMGLALNTGELFF.